The subject of this entry is one T cell receptor (beta chain). This CDR3 is 15 amino acids long. CDR1 is SGHAT, CDR2 FQNNGV, per germline. V trimming: 6 bases; J trimming: 7 bases; junction bases outside the gene matches: 13. The data were taken from a study of blood T cell repertoires in COVID-19. Study at large: From the United States, Italy and Spain came samples of acute and convalescent COVID-19. T cells, B-cell-depleted T cells, or PBMCs provided the cDNA or gDNA that served as material.

As handled by the study authors: How many nucleated cells were present was estimated from reference gene primer amplification. Libraries were prepared by immunoSEQ multiplex PCR; TCRdb keeps only in-frame clonotypes and omits some of them. The V and J calls and clone size were taken over from that table, and D and trimming were inferred from the DNA. The sample includes about 130,000 clones, approximately 84% seen only once; the top ten take roughly an eighth. This rearrangement joins TRBV11-2 to TRBJ1-1; 8 bases align to TRBD1. Sequenced: peripheral blood. The origin of this receptor is a woman in her twenties or thirties who had recovered from COVID-19. CDR3 nucleotide sequence: TGTGCCAGCAGAACGCAGGGGGCGCTTGACATTGAAGCTTTCTTT. Its protein is CASRTQGALDIEAFF.